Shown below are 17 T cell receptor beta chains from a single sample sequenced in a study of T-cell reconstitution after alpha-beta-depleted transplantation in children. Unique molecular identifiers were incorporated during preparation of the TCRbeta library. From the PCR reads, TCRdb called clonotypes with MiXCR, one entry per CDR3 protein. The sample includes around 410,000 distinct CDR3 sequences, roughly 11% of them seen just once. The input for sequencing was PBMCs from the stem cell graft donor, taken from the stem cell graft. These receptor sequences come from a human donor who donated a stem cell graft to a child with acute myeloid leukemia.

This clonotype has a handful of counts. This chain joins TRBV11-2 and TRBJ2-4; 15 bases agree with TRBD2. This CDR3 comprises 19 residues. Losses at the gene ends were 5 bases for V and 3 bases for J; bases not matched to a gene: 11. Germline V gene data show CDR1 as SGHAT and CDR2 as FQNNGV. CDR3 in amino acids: CASSPLGLAGGRDKNIQYF. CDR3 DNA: TGTGCCAGCAGCCCATTGGGACTAGCGGGAGGTCGGGACAAAAACATTCAGTACTTC.

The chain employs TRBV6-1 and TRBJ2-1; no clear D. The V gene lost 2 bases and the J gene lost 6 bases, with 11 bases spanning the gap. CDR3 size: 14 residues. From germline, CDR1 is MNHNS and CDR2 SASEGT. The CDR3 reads CASSEIGRLNEQFF. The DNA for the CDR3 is TGTGCCAGCAGTGAAATCGGCCGACTCAATGAGCAGTTCTTC.

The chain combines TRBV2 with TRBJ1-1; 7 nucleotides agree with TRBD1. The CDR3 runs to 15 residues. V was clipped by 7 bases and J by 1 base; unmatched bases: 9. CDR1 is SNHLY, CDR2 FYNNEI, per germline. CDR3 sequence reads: CASTEQGLPNTEAFF. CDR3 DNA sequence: TGTGCCAGCACCGAACAGGGGCTACCGAACACTGAAGCTTTCTTT.

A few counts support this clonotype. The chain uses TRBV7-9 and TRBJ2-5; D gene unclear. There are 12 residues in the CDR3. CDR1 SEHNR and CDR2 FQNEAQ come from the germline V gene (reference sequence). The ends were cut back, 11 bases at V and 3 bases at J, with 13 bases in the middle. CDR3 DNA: TGTGCCGCCACCCCTAGGGAAGAGACCCAGTACTTC. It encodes CAATPREETQYF.

The CDR3 protein is CASSFASVEQFF. CDR3 DNA: TGTGCCAGCAGCTTCGCGTCCGTTGAGCAGTTCTTC. The chain is built from TRBV7-9 and TRBJ2-1; D call uncertain. The germline gives CDR1 SEHNR, CDR2 FQNEAQ (reference sequence). The germline V and J ends were trimmed by 3 bases and 9 bases, with 9 bases remaining between them. The CDR3 length is 12 residues.

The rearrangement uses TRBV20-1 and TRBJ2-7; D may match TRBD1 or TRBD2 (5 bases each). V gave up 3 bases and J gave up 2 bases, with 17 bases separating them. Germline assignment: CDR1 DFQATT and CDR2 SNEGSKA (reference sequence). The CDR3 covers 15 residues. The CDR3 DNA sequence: TGCAGTGCTAGTATTCTCCAGGGACCAGCCTACGAGCAGTACTTC. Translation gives CSASILQGPAYEQYF.

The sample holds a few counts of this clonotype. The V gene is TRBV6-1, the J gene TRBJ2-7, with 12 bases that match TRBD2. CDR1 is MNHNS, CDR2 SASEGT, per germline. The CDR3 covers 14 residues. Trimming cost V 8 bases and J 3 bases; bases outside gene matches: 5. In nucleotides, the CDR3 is TGTGCCAGCCTACTAGCGGGAGGAGTCTACGAGCAGTACTTC. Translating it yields CASLLAGGVYEQYF.

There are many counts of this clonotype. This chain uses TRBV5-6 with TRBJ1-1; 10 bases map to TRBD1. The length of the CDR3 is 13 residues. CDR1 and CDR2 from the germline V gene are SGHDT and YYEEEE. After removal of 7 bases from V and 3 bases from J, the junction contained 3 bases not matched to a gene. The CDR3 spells CASRTGGYTEAFF. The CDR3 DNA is TGTGCCAGCCGGACAGGGGGGTACACTGAAGCTTTCTTT.

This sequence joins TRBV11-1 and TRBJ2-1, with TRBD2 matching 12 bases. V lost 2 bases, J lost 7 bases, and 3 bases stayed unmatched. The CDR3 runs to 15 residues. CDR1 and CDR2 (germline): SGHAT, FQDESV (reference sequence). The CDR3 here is CASSLSSGRVNEQFF. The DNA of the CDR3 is TGTGCCAGCAGCTTATCTAGCGGGAGGGTAAATGAGCAGTTCTTC. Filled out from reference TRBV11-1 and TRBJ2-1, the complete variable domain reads EAEVAQSPRYKITEKSQAVAFWCDPISGHATLYWYRQILGQGPELLVQFQDESVVDDSQLPKDRFSAERLKGVDSTLKIQPAELGDSAMYLCASSLSSGRVNEQFFGPGTRLTVL.

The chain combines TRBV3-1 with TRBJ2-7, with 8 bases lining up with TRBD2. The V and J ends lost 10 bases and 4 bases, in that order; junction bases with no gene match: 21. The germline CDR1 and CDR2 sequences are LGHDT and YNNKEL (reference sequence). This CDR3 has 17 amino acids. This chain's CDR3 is CATCQEGLAGNDYEQYF. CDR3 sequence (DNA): TGTGCCACCTGCCAAGAAGGGCTAGCGGGTAACGATTACGAGCAGTACTTC.

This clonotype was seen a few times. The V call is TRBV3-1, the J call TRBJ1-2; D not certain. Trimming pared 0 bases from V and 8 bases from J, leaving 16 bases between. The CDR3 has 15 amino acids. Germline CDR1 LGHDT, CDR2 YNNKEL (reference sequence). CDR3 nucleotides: TGTGCCAGCAGCCAAGATCTCGTTGGGCGTCGGGGCTACACCTTC. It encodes CASSQDLVGRRGYTF.

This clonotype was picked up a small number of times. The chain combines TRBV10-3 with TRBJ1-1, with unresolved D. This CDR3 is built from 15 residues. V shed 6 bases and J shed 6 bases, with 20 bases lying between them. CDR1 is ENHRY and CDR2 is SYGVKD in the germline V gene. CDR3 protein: CAISPKTAGVAEAFF. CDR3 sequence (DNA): TGTGCCATCAGCCCAAAAACAGCCGGTGTAGCTGAAGCTTTCTTT.

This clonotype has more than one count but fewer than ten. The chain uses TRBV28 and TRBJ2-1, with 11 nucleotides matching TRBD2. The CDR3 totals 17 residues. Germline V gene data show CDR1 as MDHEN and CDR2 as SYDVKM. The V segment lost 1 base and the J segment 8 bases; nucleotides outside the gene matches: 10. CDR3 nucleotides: TGTGCCAGCAGTTTATCCTTAGATCCGGGACTAGCGGATGAGCAGTTCTTC. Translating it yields CASSLSLDPGLADEQFF.

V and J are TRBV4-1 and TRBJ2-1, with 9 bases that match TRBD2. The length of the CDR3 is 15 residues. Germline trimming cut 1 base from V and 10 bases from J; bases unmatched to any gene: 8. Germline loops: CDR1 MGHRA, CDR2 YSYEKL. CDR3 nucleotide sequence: TGCGCCAGCAGCCAAGTTGGCGGGGGGGCAAGGGAGCAGTTCTTC. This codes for CASSQVGGGAREQFF.

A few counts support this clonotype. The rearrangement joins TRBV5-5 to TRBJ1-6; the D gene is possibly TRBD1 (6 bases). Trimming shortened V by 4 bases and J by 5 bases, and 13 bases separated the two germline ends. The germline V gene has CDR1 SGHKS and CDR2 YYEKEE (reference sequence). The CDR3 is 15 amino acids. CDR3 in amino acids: CASSKPDRHNSPLHF. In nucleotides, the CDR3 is TGTGCCAGCAGCAAGCCGGACAGACATAATTCACCCCTCCACTTT.

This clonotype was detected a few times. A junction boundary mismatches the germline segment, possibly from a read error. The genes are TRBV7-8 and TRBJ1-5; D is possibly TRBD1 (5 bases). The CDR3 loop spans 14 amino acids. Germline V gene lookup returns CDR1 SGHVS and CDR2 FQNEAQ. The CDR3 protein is CASSLLQGNQPQHF. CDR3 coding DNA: TGTGCCAGCAGCTTACTTCAGGGCAACCAGCCCCAGCATTTT.

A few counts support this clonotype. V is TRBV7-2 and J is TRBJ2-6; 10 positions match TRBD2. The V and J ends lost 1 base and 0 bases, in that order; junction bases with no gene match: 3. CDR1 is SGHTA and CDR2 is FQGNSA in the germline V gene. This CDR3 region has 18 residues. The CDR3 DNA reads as TGTGCCAGCAGCTTAGTCGCTAGCGGGAGCTCTGGGGCCAACGTCCTGACTTTC. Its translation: CASSLVASGSSGANVLTF.